Included here is one TCR beta chain sequence, with context. No antigen is known for it. This sample is drawn from a study of response to subunit inactivated influenza vaccine. Study results and caveats: Few additional T cells are recruited per seasonal influenza vaccination, authors suggested.

TCRdb reanalysed the RT-PCR reads using MiXCR and keeps one entry per CDR3 protein. The sample carries approximately 530,000 distinct CDR3 sequences, approximately 7.1% recorded once. Germline CDR1 is SGHRS and CDR2 is YFSETQ. Trimming cost V 4 bases and J 6 bases, with 11 bases left between them. The CDR3 has 12 residues. This chain connects TRBV5-1 to TRBJ2-7; a possible D gene is TRBD2 (6 bases). Sequencing was performed on PBMCs from blood, taken around 25 months after vaccination. The TCR comes from a man aged 45 to 75 who received an inactivated influenza vaccine. The CDR3 reads CASSHQGGEQYF. The CDR3 region has the DNA TGCGCCAGCAGCCACCAGGGAGGCGAGCAGTACTTC.